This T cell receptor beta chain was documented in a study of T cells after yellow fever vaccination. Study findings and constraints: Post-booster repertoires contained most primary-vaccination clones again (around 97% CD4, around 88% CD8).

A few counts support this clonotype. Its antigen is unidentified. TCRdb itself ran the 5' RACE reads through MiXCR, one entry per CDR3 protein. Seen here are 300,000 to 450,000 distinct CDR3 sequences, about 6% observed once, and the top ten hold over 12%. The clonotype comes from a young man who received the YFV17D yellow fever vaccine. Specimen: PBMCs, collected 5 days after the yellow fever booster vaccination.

The CDR3 sequence: CASRSGTVDTDTQYF. CDR3 nucleotides: TGTGCCAGCAGATCCGGGACAGTCGACACAGATACGCAGTATTTT. This rearrangement joins TRBV7-2 to TRBJ2-3, with 7 nucleotides matching TRBD1. Germline CDR1 SGHTA, CDR2 FQGNSA. The CDR3 is 15 amino acids. V gave up 6 bases and J gave up 2 bases; unmatched junction bases: 8.